These 10 T cell receptor beta chains were all obtained from the same sample, sequenced in a study of cytomegalovirus exposure and HLA in healthy donors. Primers included in the PCR were 60 Vbeta and 13 Jbeta primers. Only in-frame clones appear in the TCRdb table, and some are missing; sequencing was by immunoSEQ multiplex PCR. The sample records 140,000 or so clones, about 80% being singletons. The material sequenced was PBMCs. These receptors were collected from a female donor in good health and CMV-seronegative.

The chain combines TRBV7-9 with TRBJ2-1; weak D call: TRBD1 (5 bases). CDR3 size: 14 residues. Per germline, CDR1 SEHNR and CDR2 FQNEAQ (reference sequence). Trimming pared 4 bases from V and 7 bases from J, leaving 14 bases between. The CDR3: CASSSPGMLNEQFF. The DNA for the CDR3 is TGTGCCAGCAGCTCCCCAGGGATGCTTAATGAGCAGTTCTTC.

This chain links TRBV10-3 with TRBJ2-1, with TRBD1 identical over 8 bases. Germline V CDR1 and CDR2: ENHRY, SYGVKD. The CDR3 runs 19 residues. V gave up 3 bases and J gave up 0 bases; unmatched junction bases: 13. The DNA for the CDR3 is TGTGCCATCAGTGAAGAGGGCAGGGGGCCCACGAGCTCCTACAATGAGCAGTTCTTC. Amino acid sequence: CAISEEGRGPTSSYNEQFF.

The chain links TRBV6-1 to TRBJ1-1, with D possibly matching TRBD1 (5 bases). The V gene's germline CDR1 is MNHNS and CDR2 SASEGT. CDR3 length: 13 residues. Trimming took off 5 bases at V and 9 bases at J, with 16 bases between the two ends. The CDR3 is CASSSAGKAQAFF. The CDR3 DNA is TGTGCCAGCAGTTCTGCAGGGAAGGCTCAAGCTTTCTTT.

The chain couples TRBV27 to TRBJ2-7, with D tentatively TRBD1 (6 bases). The germline V gene has CDR1 MNHEY and CDR2 SMNVEV (reference sequence). Deletions cut 2 bases from V and 3 bases from J, with 11 bases between. The CDR3 spans 14 residues. The CDR3, as DNA: TGTGCCAGCAGTTTAGCAGGACAGAACTACGAGCAGTACTTC. It codes for CASSLAGQNYEQYF.

This clone was picked up a small number of times. The gene calls are TRBV28 and TRBJ1-5; the D gene is possibly TRBD1 (6 bases). The V and J ends lost 4 bases and 1 base respectively, with 14 bases between them. CDR3 size: 16 residues. CDR1 and CDR2 from the germline V gene are MDHEN and SYDVKM. CDR3 region: CASSSQGPISNQPQHF. Here the CDR3 DNA reads TGTGCCAGCAGTTCTCAGGGGCCGATCAGCAATCAGCCCCAGCATTTT. Together with reference TRBV28 and TRBJ1-5, the CDR3 gives the full variable domain: DVKVTQSSRYLVKRTGEKVFLECVQDMDHENMFWYRQDPGLGLRLIYFSYDVKMKEKGDIPEGYSVSREKKERFSLILESASTNQTSMYLCASSSQGPISNQPQHFGDGTRLSIL.

This clone is a singleton in its sample. V gene TRBV5-1 combines with J gene TRBJ1-1; possibly TRBD1 for D (6 bases). Germline V gene lookup returns CDR1 SGHRS and CDR2 YFSETQ. The CDR3 extends over 14 amino acids. Deletions cut 4 bases from V and 4 bases from J, with 14 bases between. The CDR3: CASSPGAPSTEAFF. DNA for the CDR3: TGCGCCAGCAGCCCAGGGGCACCATCCACTGAAGCTTTCTTT.

The chain employs TRBV18 and TRBJ1-2; the D is unclear. The CDR3 is 15 amino acids. The germline gives CDR1 KGHSH, CDR2 LQKENI. V lost 2 bases and J 6 bases, leaving 16 bases between the germline ends. CDR3 nucleotide sequence: TGTGCCAGCTCACCAAAGGTCCCAGGTATCAATGGCTACACCTTC. It specifies CASSPKVPGINGYTF. Looking up the rest from reference TRBV18 and TRBJ1-2 gives the full variable domain: NAGVMQNPRHLVRRRGQEARLRCSPMKGHSHVYWYRQLPEEGLKFMVYLQKENIIDESGMPKERFSAEFPKEGPSILRIQQVVRGDSAAYFCASSPKVPGINGYTFGSGTRLTVV.

This clone was detected only a few times. V is TRBV7-6 and J is TRBJ2-1, with D possibly TRBD1 on 5 matching bases. Trimming took off 2 bases at V and 2 bases at J, with 10 bases between the two ends. The length of the CDR3 is 15 residues. Germline V lookup: CDR1 SGHVS, CDR2 FNYEAQ. This CDR3 is CASSLTQEPYNEQFF. As DNA, the CDR3 is TGTGCCAGCAGCTTAACACAGGAGCCCTACAATGAGCAGTTCTTC. The whole variable domain, remainder taken from reference TRBV7-6 and TRBJ2-1, is GAGVSQSPRYKVTKRGQDVALRCDPISGHVSLYWYRQALGQGPEFLTYFNYEAQQDKSGLPNDRFSAERPEGSISTLTIQRTEQRDSAMYRCASSLTQEPYNEQFFGPGTRLTVL.

V and J are TRBV5-6 and TRBJ2-1, with D maybe TRBD1 (6 bases). Per germline, CDR1 SGHDT and CDR2 YYEEEE. This CDR3 spans 14 amino acids. The germline V and J ends were trimmed by 4 bases and 0 bases, with 8 bases remaining between them. CDR3 region: CASSLGASYNEQFF. The CDR3 DNA is TGTGCCAGCAGCCTGGGGGCCTCCTACAATGAGCAGTTCTTC.

This chain joins TRBV18 and TRBJ2-7; 8 positions match TRBD1. Looked up from germline, CDR1 is KGHSH and CDR2 is LQKENI. J lost 7 bases, V lost 0 bases, and 5 bases had no gene match. The CDR3 covers 14 residues. In nucleotides, the CDR3 is TGTGCCAGCTCACCACCCCAGGGGGCGCGGGAGCAGTACTTC. Translated, it gives CASSPPQGAREQYF.